This is a list of T cell receptor beta chains from one sample in a study of blood T cell repertoires in COVID-19. The method was immunoSEQ multiplex PCR; TCRdb's version includes in-frame clones alone and lacks a portion of them. The top ten clones hold about 4% of a sample with about 200,000 clones, roughly nine tenths of them seen once. Sample: PBMCs or T cells enriched from blood (not recorded which). Source of these receptors: a woman in her 30s with acute COVID-19. The CDR3 runs from the conserved cysteine through the conserved F or W. A D gene is named only where the DNA matches it firmly. Clone size is stated in some rows and not others, as once, few, many or a class when expanded.

abundance: .; j_gene: TRBJ2-5; d_gene: .; v_gene: TRBV5-1; CDR3aa: CASSFGRGTTQETQYF; CDR3nt: TGCGCCAGCAGCTTTGGACGGGGGACCACCCAAGAGACCCAGTACTTC
abundance: once; j_gene: TRBJ2-2; d_gene: TRBD1; v_gene: TRBV6-4; CDR3aa: CASSPDRVNTGELFF; CDR3nt: TGTGCCAGCAGTCCGGACAGGGTTAACACCGGGGAGCTGTTTTTT
abundance: .; j_gene: TRBJ2-7; d_gene: .; v_gene: TRBV7-8; CDR3aa: CASSFNRASYEQYF; CDR3nt: TGTGCCAGCAGCTTCAACAGGGCCTCCTACGAGCAGTACTTC
abundance: .; j_gene: TRBJ1-1; d_gene: .; v_gene: TRBV9; CDR3aa: CASSVSGNTEAFF; CDR3nt: TGTGCCAGCAGCGTCTCGGGGAACACTGAAGCTTTCTTT
abundance: .; j_gene: TRBJ1-1; d_gene: .; v_gene: TRBV4-1; CDR3aa: CASSQDPGPSPEAFF; CDR3nt: TGCGCCAGCAGCCAAGACCCGGGTCCGAGCCCTGAAGCTTTCTTT
abundance: .; j_gene: TRBJ2-7; d_gene: .; v_gene: TRBV30; CDR3aa: CAWSSQASLSYEQYF; CDR3nt: TGTGCCTGGAGTTCACAGGCGAGTCTCTCCTACGAGCAGTACTTC
abundance: .; j_gene: TRBJ2-1; d_gene: .; v_gene: TRBV5-1; CDR3aa: CASSLGGSLYNEQFF; CDR3nt: TGCGCCAGCAGCTTGGGAGGGTCCCTCTACAATGAGCAGTTCTTC
abundance: .; j_gene: TRBJ1-4; d_gene: TRBD1; v_gene: TRBV11-2; CDR3aa: CASSLTGFNEKLFF; CDR3nt: TGTGCCAGCAGCTTGACAGGGTTTAATGAAAAACTGTTTTTT
abundance: .; j_gene: TRBJ1-2; d_gene: TRBD1; v_gene: TRBV28; CDR3aa: CASSSLWTGSGYTF; CDR3nt: TGTGCCAGCAGTTCGCTTTGGACAGGGTCCGGCTACACCTTC
abundance: .; j_gene: TRBJ1-2; d_gene: TRBD1; v_gene: TRBV20-1; CDR3aa: CSASAGGYGYTF; CDR3nt: TGCAGTGCTAGTGCAGGGGGGTATGGCTACACCTTC
abundance: .; j_gene: TRBJ2-7; d_gene: .; v_gene: TRBV19; CDR3aa: CASSSLSGNEQYF; CDR3nt: TGTGCCAGTAGTAGTTTGTCCGGGAACGAGCAGTACTTC
abundance: .; j_gene: TRBJ1-5; d_gene: TRBD1; v_gene: TRBV10-3; CDR3aa: CAIILPGQGLFIGNQPQHF; CDR3nt: TGTGCCATCATCTTACCGGGACAGGGTCTATTCATTGGCAATCAGCCCCAGCATTTT
abundance: .; j_gene: TRBJ1-1; d_gene: .; v_gene: TRBV2; CDR3aa: CASSGVQGRLEAFF; CDR3nt: TGTGCCAGCAGTGGGGTCCAGGGCCGCCTCGAAGCTTTCTTT
abundance: .; j_gene: TRBJ1-6; d_gene: .; v_gene: TRBV7-6; CDR3aa: CASSLGQNNSPLHF; CDR3nt: TGTGCCAGCAGCTTAGGCCAGAATAATTCACCCCTCCACTTT
abundance: .; j_gene: TRBJ1-2; d_gene: .; v_gene: TRBV30; CDR3aa: CAWSVFRENTF; CDR3nt: TGTGCCTGGAGTGTTTTCAGGGAAAATACCTTC
abundance: .; j_gene: TRBJ2-2; d_gene: TRBD1; v_gene: TRBV18; CDR3aa: CASSREGAGAGELFF; CDR3nt: TGTGCCAGCTCACGAGAGGGGGCCGGTGCCGGGGAGCTGTTTTTT
abundance: .; j_gene: TRBJ1-4; d_gene: TRBD1; v_gene: TRBV5-1; CDR3aa: CASSPDRGEKLFF; CDR3nt: TGCGCCAGCAGCCCCGACAGGGGGGAAAAACTGTTTTTT
abundance: .; j_gene: TRBJ1-5; d_gene: TRBD1; v_gene: TRBV20-1; CDR3aa: CSASGTGWDQPQHF; CDR3nt: TGCAGTGCTAGTGGGACAGGGTGGGATCAGCCCCAGCATTTT
abundance: .; j_gene: TRBJ1-2; d_gene: TRBD1; v_gene: TRBV5-4; CDR3aa: CASSLVGTGALSYGYTF; CDR3nt: TGTGCCAGCAGCTTGGTCGGGACAGGAGCATTATCCTATGGCTACACCTTC
abundance: .; j_gene: TRBJ1-1; d_gene: .; v_gene: TRBV19; CDR3aa: CASSVADSDMNTEAFF; CDR3nt: TGTGCCAGTAGTGTGGCGGACAGTGACATGAACACTGAAGCTTTCTTT
abundance: once; j_gene: TRBJ2-3; d_gene: .; v_gene: TRBV3-1/TRBV3-2; CDR3aa: CASSERVFLRSTDTQYF; CDR3nt: TGTGCCAGCAGCGAGCGGGTTTTCCTACGAAGCACAGATACGCAGTATTTT
abundance: .; j_gene: TRBJ2-1; d_gene: .; v_gene: TRBV11-2; CDR3aa: CASRTAGRSSYNEQFF; CDR3nt: TGTGCCAGCAGAACCGCGGGGAGGAGCTCCTACAATGAGCAGTTCTTC
abundance: .; j_gene: TRBJ2-1; d_gene: TRBD1; v_gene: TRBV30; CDR3aa: CAWSLTDRSPFNEQFF; CDR3nt: TGTGCCTGGAGTCTGACGGACAGGTCTCCCTTCAATGAGCAGTTCTTC
abundance: once; j_gene: TRBJ1-5; d_gene: .; v_gene: TRBV3-1/TRBV3-2; CDR3aa: CASSPSRKGQPQHF; CDR3nt: TGTGCCAGCAGCCCAAGTCGGAAGGGGCAGCCCCAGCATTTT
abundance: few; j_gene: TRBJ1-2; d_gene: .; v_gene: TRBV2; CDR3aa: CASNRDGLGGYTF; CDR3nt: TGTGCCAGCAACAGGGACGGCTTAGGTGGCTACACCTTC
abundance: .; j_gene: TRBJ1-5; d_gene: .; v_gene: TRBV4-1; CDR3aa: CASSQVESRVNQPQHF; CDR3nt: TGCGCCAGCAGCCAAGTAGAATCGCGGGTAAATCAGCCCCAGCATTTT
abundance: .; j_gene: TRBJ1-2; d_gene: .; v_gene: TRBV24-1; CDR3aa: CATSFNRYYGYTF; CDR3nt: TGTGCCACCAGTTTTAACAGATACTATGGCTACACCTTC
abundance: .; j_gene: TRBJ2-3; d_gene: TRBD2; v_gene: TRBV5-1; CDR3aa: CASSLNSGGYTDTQYF; CDR3nt: TGCGCCAGCAGCTTGAATAGCGGGGGGTACACAGATACGCAGTATTTT
abundance: .; j_gene: TRBJ2-5; d_gene: .; v_gene: TRBV2; CDR3aa: CASHSGYEETQYF; CDR3nt: TGTGCCAGCCATTCAGGGTACGAAGAGACCCAGTACTTC
abundance: .; j_gene: TRBJ1-3; d_gene: .; v_gene: TRBV19; CDR3aa: CASRGEGWSGNTIYF; CDR3nt: TGTGCCAGCCGAGGGGAGGGGTGGTCTGGAAACACCATATATTTT
abundance: .; j_gene: TRBJ2-1; d_gene: TRBD2; v_gene: TRBV12-3/TRBV12-4; CDR3aa: CASRTSGGYEQFF; CDR3nt: TGTGCCAGCAGAACTAGCGGGGGGTATGAGCAGTTCTTC
abundance: .; j_gene: TRBJ1-5; d_gene: .; v_gene: TRBV30; CDR3aa: CAWSGRNRDEPQHF; CDR3nt: TGTGCCTGGAGTGGGAGGAACAGGGATGAGCCCCAGCATTTT
abundance: .; j_gene: TRBJ2-7; d_gene: TRBD2; v_gene: TRBV6-2/TRBV6-3; CDR3aa: CASSRLAGPPYEQYF; CDR3nt: TGTGCCAGCAGTCGACTAGCGGGGCCGCCCTACGAGCAGTACTTC
abundance: .; j_gene: TRBJ1-4; d_gene: .; v_gene: TRBV7-2; CDR3aa: CASSELVPTNEKLFF; CDR3nt: TGTGCCAGCAGCGAGCTGGTCCCAACTAATGAAAAACTGTTTTTT
abundance: .; j_gene: TRBJ2-7; d_gene: .; v_gene: TRBV30; CDR3aa: CAWRRGGELGYEQYF; CDR3nt: TGTGCCTGGAGACGCGGCGGGGAGTTGGGGTACGAGCAGTACTTC
abundance: .; j_gene: TRBJ2-1; d_gene: .; v_gene: TRBV27; CDR3aa: CASSWGSGRGGEQFF; CDR3nt: TGTGCCAGCAGTTGGGGGTCTGGTAGGGGGGGTGAGCAGTTCTTC
abundance: .; j_gene: TRBJ2-1; d_gene: TRBD1; v_gene: TRBV9; CDR3aa: CASSIQGATLQYEQFF; CDR3nt: TGTGCCAGCAGCATACAGGGGGCCACCCTACAATATGAGCAGTTCTTC
abundance: .; j_gene: TRBJ2-1; d_gene: .; v_gene: TRBV10-3; CDR3aa: CAISDGVGSYNEQFF; CDR3nt: TGTGCCATCAGTGACGGGGTAGGGTCCTACAATGAGCAGTTCTTC
abundance: .; j_gene: TRBJ2-3; d_gene: TRBD2; v_gene: TRBV12-5; CDR3aa: CASGLVRTSGGSTDTQYF; CDR3nt: TGTGCTAGTGGTTTGGTACGGACTAGCGGGGGAAGCACAGATACGCAGTATTTT